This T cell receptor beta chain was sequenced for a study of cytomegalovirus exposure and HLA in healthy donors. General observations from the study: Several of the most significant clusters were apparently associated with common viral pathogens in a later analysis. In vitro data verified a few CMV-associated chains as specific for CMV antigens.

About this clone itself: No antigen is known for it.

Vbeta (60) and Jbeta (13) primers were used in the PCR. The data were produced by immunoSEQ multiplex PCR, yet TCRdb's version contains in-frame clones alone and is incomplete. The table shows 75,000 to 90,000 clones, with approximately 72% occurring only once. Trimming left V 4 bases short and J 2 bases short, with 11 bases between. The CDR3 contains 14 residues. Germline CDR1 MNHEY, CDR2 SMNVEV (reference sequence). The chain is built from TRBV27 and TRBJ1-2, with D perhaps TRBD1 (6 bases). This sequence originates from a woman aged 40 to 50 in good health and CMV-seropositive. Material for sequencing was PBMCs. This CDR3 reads CASSSGAFNYGYTF. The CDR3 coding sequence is TGTGCCAGCAGTTCAGGGGCCTTCAACTATGGCTACACCTTC.